The 4 T cell receptor beta chains reported below all come from one sample, sequenced in a study of CD8 T cells in ankylosing spondylitis. From the 5' RACE reads, TCRdb called clonotypes with MiXCR, one entry per CDR3 protein. In the table there are about 300,000 distinct CDR3 sequences, 11% of which are singletons. The sample consisted of blood, either unsorted or a sorted T cell fraction (not recorded which). The source is a female donor with ankylosing spondylitis or in good health (not recorded which).

As for this clonotype: This clone may be a read error of a much larger clone one base away. In this CDR3 the conserved last residue, phenylalanine or tryptophan, is missing, so a read error is likely. The chain carries TRBV24-1 and TRBJ1-1; TRBD1 matches at 9 bases. The CDR3 has 15 residues. Looked up from germline, CDR1 is KGHDR and CDR2 is SFDVKD. J gave up 1 base and V 7 bases, and 6 bases lay outside the gene matches. CDR3 protein: CATRPGQGRNTEAFS. The CDR3 DNA reads TGTGCCACCAGGCCGGGACAGGGACGGAACACTGAAGCTTTCTCT.

The sample holds many counts of this clonotype. The chain couples TRBV28 to TRBJ2-5, with D unclear. In germline, CDR1 is MDHEN, CDR2 SYDVKM. CDR3 length: 12 amino acids. Trimming cost V 3 bases and J 5 bases, with 7 bases left between them. CDR3 bases: TGTGCCAGCAGTTTTGGGTCGGAGACCCAGTACTTC. Amino acid sequence: CASSFGSETQYF.

This clonotype came up a few times. V gene TRBV25-1 combines with J gene TRBJ1-6; maybe TRBD1 (6 bases). The CDR3 contains 17 residues. Germline assignment: CDR1 MGHDK and CDR2 SYGVNS. The V end was cut by 4 bases, the J end by 4 bases, with 17 bases between. CDR3 sequence: CASSGEPGTRYNSPLHF. The DNA of the CDR3 is TGTGCCAGCAGTGGAGAACCCGGGACAAGATATAATTCACCCCTCCACTTT. Using reference TRBV25-1 and TRBJ1-6 for the parts outside the CDR3, the full variable domain is EADIYQTPRYLVIGTGKKITLECSQTMGHDKMYWYQQDPGMELHLIHYSYGVNSTEKGDLSSESTVSRIRTEHFPLTLESARPSHTSQYLCASSGEPGTRYNSPLHFGNGTRLTVT.

This clonotype was detected a few times. The chain carries TRBV2 and TRBJ2-2; 8 bases align to TRBD2. Germline V gene lookup returns CDR1 SNHLY and CDR2 FYNNEI. The CDR3 has 15 amino acids. Losses at the gene ends were 4 bases for V and 4 bases for J; bases not matched to a gene: 5. The CDR3 here is CASSGELAATGELFF. CDR3 in DNA: TGTGCCAGCAGTGGGGAACTAGCGGCCACCGGGGAGCTGTTTTTT.